The clone carrying this TCR beta chain has ten or more counts. The source of the sample is a study of Graves' ophthalmopathy and Graves' hyperthyroidism. CDR3 regions of TCR beta were amplified from RNA transcripts. Second-round multiplex PCR came after first-round RT-PCR with HTBI primers. TCRdb used MiXCR to reprocess the multiplex PCR reads, holding one entry per CDR3 protein. The sample lists 660,000 or so distinct CDR3 sequences; 35% to 50% were seen once. Pregnancy or lactation, uncontrolled infections and other autoimmune diseases were grounds for excluding patients. The germline V gene encodes CDR1 DFQATT and CDR2 SNEGSKA (reference sequence). CDR3 size: 14 residues.

Sample: peripheral blood. This clonotype was sampled from an adult man with Graves' ophthalmopathy. V is TRBV20-1 and J is TRBJ2-7; 11 nucleotides agree with TRBD1. The CDR3 reads CSAAPGQGVGEQYF. CDR3 coding DNA: TGCAGCGCTGCCCCGGGACAGGGGGTAGGAGAGCAGTACTTC.